The T cell receptor beta chain under discussion was sequenced for a study of shared clonotypes between healthy human individuals. The authors split each subset's genomic DNA evenly across several immunoSEQ plates. Generated by immunoSEQ multiplex PCR, the TCRdb table keeps only in-frame clones and is missing some. Among roughly 2.2 million clones listed, 85% to 95% were seen once. CD45RA-negative memory and CD45RA+ naive subsets were split from the CD4+ cells. As for this clone: Its target is not known.

In germline, CDR1 is SGHTA, CDR2 FQGNSA. Trimming pared 5 bases from V and 2 bases from J, leaving 9 bases between. The CDR3 runs to 14 residues. The study, taken as a whole, reports: Rarefaction analysis demonstrated incomplete sorted-subset sequencing notwithstanding large depth.

The chain combines TRBV7-2 with TRBJ2-2, with a weak D call TRBD2 (6 bases). The sequence was collected from a man between 18 and 35 years old in good health. Some clones in this sample may be carry-over from other donors' samples. Sequenced sample: naive CD4+ T cells from PBMCs. Subset of the sample: CD45RA+ positively selected. The CDR3 reads CASSRGVNTGELFF. CDR3 nucleotide sequence: TGTGCCAGCAGCCGCGGGGTTAACACCGGGGAGCTGTTTTTT.